Shown below are 5 T cell receptor beta chains from a single sample sequenced in a study of OX40 agonist ivuxolimab in advanced cancers. TCRdb's copy holds only in-frame clones and misses some; the assay was immunoSEQ multiplex PCR. Of about 40,000 clones in the sample, around 89% were seen once. The specimen comprised CD4+ or CD8+ T cells sorted from blood, sampled in a trial of the OX40 agonist ivuxolimab. Receptors originate from an adult with an advanced solid tumor such as melanoma, head and neck, liver or kidney cancer.

The chain uses TRBV28 and TRBJ1-5, with a possible D match to TRBD1 (5 bases). V lost 1 base, J lost 8 bases, and 12 bases lay in between. This CDR3 contains 14 residues. Germline values: CDR1 MDHEN, CDR2 SYDVKM. In nucleotides, the CDR3 is TGTGCCAGCAGTTTATCGGGCGGGACGAAGCCCCAGCATTTT. The encoded protein is CASSLSGGTKPQHF.

CDR3 sequence: CASSLAYSATNEKLFF. The CDR3 DNA follows: TGTGCCAGCAGCTTGGCATACAGCGCAACTAATGAAAAACTGTTTTTT. The V and J genes are TRBV5-4 and TRBJ1-4; D is ambiguous. The CDR3 sequence is 16 residues long. Trimming removed 0 bases at V and 0 bases at J, with 9 bases between. Looked up from germline, CDR1 is SGHNT and CDR2 is YYREEE (reference sequence).

The V and J genes are TRBV7-9 and TRBJ2-6; TRBD1 aligns across 7 bases. V dropped 5 bases and J dropped 4; count of bases not matched to a gene: 11. Germline V gene lookup returns CDR1 SEHNR and CDR2 FQNEAQ (reference sequence). This CDR3 contains 17 residues. CDR3 sequence (DNA): TGTGCCAGCAGCCAGGGGGTAACAGTTTTCGGGGCCAACGTCCTGACTTTC. Protein product: CASSQGVTVFGANVLTF.

The CDR3 loop is CASSSTGSPPTDTQYF. As DNA, the CDR3 is TGTGCCAGCAGCTCGACGGGGTCTCCCCCCACAGATACGCAGTATTTT. The chain employs TRBV11-3 and TRBJ2-3; D possibly corresponds to TRBD2 (5 bases). This CDR3 comprises 16 residues. V lost 4 bases and J 2 bases, leaving 16 bases between the germline ends. Per germline, CDR1 SGHNT and CDR2 YENEEA.

The chain uses TRBV7-9 and TRBJ2-5; tentatively, D is TRBD1 (5 bases). In germline, CDR1 is SEHNR, CDR2 FQNEAQ (reference sequence). This CDR3 comprises 14 residues. Trimming took off 5 bases at V and 1 base at J, with 11 bases between the two ends. As DNA, the CDR3 is TGTGCCAGCAGCCCAAGACAGATCCAAGAGACCCAGTACTTC. The encoded protein is CASSPRQIQETQYF.